Each of the 16 T cell receptor beta chains below was sequenced from the same sample in a study of shared clonotypes between healthy human individuals. TCRdb's copy holds only in-frame clones and misses some; the assay was immunoSEQ multiplex PCR. The table lists nearly 1,000,000 clones, approximately 80% of them singletons, with about 1.5% in the top ten. Sequenced material: memory CD4+ T cells sorted from blood. Subset denoted: CD45RA-negative fraction. These receptors were collected from a man aged 18 to 30 in good health.

The rearrangement joins TRBV15 to TRBJ1-2; unclear D gene. The CDR3 has 14 amino acids. From germline, CDR1 is LNHNV and CDR2 YYDKDF (reference sequence). Trimming removed 6 bases from V and 1 base from J, with 12 bases in between. CDR3 bases: TGTGCCACCAGTCCACCGGGCAGTAACTATGGCTACACCTTC. This encodes CATSPPGSNYGYTF.

The genes are TRBV7-1 and TRBJ1-6; a possible D gene is TRBD1 (5 bases). TRBV7-1 is an ORF; its function is uncertain. The ends were cut back, 5 bases at V and 9 bases at J, with 17 bases in the middle. This CDR3 comprises 15 residues. CDR3 protein: CASSPGTSVTSPLHF. CDR3 coding DNA: TGTGCCAGCAGCCCAGGGACCTCCGTTACTTCACCCCTCCACTTT.

V and J are TRBV11-3 and TRBJ1-2; D remains unclear. Germline V CDR1 and CDR2: SGHNT, YENEEA. This CDR3 is built from 15 residues. V dropped 0 bases and J dropped 10 bases, with 18 bases sitting between them. CDR3 amino acids: CASSLDRPPKSAYTF. The CDR3 nucleotides are TGTGCCAGCAGCTTAGATCGGCCGCCTAAGTCAGCCTACACCTTC.

A few counts support this clone. The chain employs TRBV2 and TRBJ2-3, with 10 bases aligning to TRBD1. Germline CDR1 SNHLY, CDR2 FYNNEI. J gave up 5 bases and V 8 bases, and 1 base lay outside the gene matches. The CDR3 runs to 12 residues. The CDR3 sequence is CASRDRGDTQYF. CDR3 sequence (DNA): TGTGCCAGCCGGGACAGGGGAGATACGCAGTATTTT. Full variable domain (outside the CDR3, taken from reference TRBV2 and TRBJ2-3): EPEVTQTPSHQVTQMGQEVILRCVPISNHLYFYWYRQILGQKVEFLVSFYNNEISEKSEIFDDQFSVERPDGSNFTLKIRSTKLEDSAMYFCASRDRGDTQYFGPGTRLTVL.

The V gene is TRBV28, the J gene TRBJ1-1, with D hard to call. This CDR3 has 11 amino acids. Germline CDR1 reads MDHEN; CDR2 reads SYDVKM. V was trimmed by 4 bases and J by 7 bases, leaving 7 bases between them. The CDR3 reads CASSWGLEAFF. CDR3 sequence (DNA): TGTGCCAGCAGTTGGGGTCTTGAAGCTTTCTTT.

The chain employs TRBV6-6 and TRBJ1-1; 7 positions agree with TRBD1. The junction had 7 bases not matched to a gene; V was cut back by 5 bases and J by 1 base. This CDR3 comprises 15 residues. Germline V lookup: CDR1 MNHNY, CDR2 SVGAGI (reference sequence). In nucleotides, the CDR3 is TGTGCCAGCAGTGTAAGAGGACAGGCGAACACTGAAGCTTTCTTT. Encoded protein: CASSVRGQANTEAFF.

The gene calls are TRBV6-6 and TRBJ1-6; D perhaps matches TRBD1 (6 bases). This CDR3 region has 14 residues. Trimming left V 4 bases short and J 7 bases short, with 11 bases between. The germline V gene encodes CDR1 MNHNY and CDR2 SVGAGI (reference sequence). The CDR3 DNA reads as TGTGCCAGCAGTTTACAGGGTGAGAATTCACCCCTCCACTTT. This gives the protein CASSLQGENSPLHF.

The CDR3 DNA follows: TGTGCCAGCAGTGCCTCAGGGGGGGCCTACTACGAGCAGTACTTC. Protein: CASSASGGAYYEQYF. The V gene is TRBV28, the J gene TRBJ2-7, with D possibly being TRBD1 or TRBD2 (7 bases each). The CDR3 has 15 amino acids. Germline lookup yields CDR1 MDHEN and CDR2 SYDVKM. The ends were cut back, 5 bases at V and 3 bases at J, with 17 bases in the middle.

This chain links TRBV9 with TRBJ2-2; no clear D. Trimming stripped 0 bases from V and 5 bases from J, with 14 bases between. This CDR3 is 16 amino acids long. Germline V gene data show CDR1 as SGDLS and CDR2 as YYNGEE. Here the CDR3 reads CASSVATAVITGELFF. CDR3 coding DNA: TGTGCCAGCAGCGTAGCTACGGCAGTAATTACCGGGGAGCTGTTTTTT.

This clone has just one count. Germline and junction disagree at one end, which may indicate a read error. The J gene is TRBJ2-7, the V gene TRBV7-7, with 10 positions matching TRBD2. This CDR3 contains 15 residues. Germline loops: CDR1 SSHAT, CDR2 FNYEAQ (reference sequence). CDR3 loop: CASSLAASGSYEQYF. CDR3 in DNA: TGTGCTAGCAGCTTAGCGGCTAGCGGGAGCTACGAGCAGTACTTC.

A remark on this clone: The same CDR3 also results from other DNA sequences found in this sample. This chain joins TRBV6-6 and TRBJ2-7; 9 bases match TRBD1. Per the germline V gene, CDR1 is MNHNY and CDR2 is SVGAGI (reference sequence). The V segment lost 5 bases and the J segment 4 bases; nucleotides outside the gene matches: 6. The CDR3 spans 14 residues. CDR3 bases: TGTGCCAGCAGTCCGGGGACAGGGATATACGAGCAGTACTTC. Amino acid sequence: CASSPGTGIYEQYF.

The chain employs TRBV11-2 and TRBJ2-5, with 7 bases matching TRBD1. CDR1 SGHAT and CDR2 FQNNGV come from the germline V gene. This CDR3 spans 14 amino acids. Trimming removed 3 bases from V and 1 base from J; junction bases left unmatched: 2. CDR3 amino acids: CASSLGQPQETQYF. The CDR3 region has the DNA TGTGCCAGCAGCTTGGGACAGCCCCAAGAGACCCAGTACTTC.

As regards this clone: A much more abundant neighbour one base away suggests this may be a read error. Other DNA sequences in this specimen translate into the identical CDR3. The CDR3 is CASSFHNEQFF. The CDR3 DNA reads as TGTGCCAGCAGCTTTCACAATGAGCAGTTCTTC. This chain joins TRBV5-4 and TRBJ2-1; D remains unclear. Per the germline V gene, CDR1 is SGHNT and CDR2 is YYREEE (reference sequence). V was shortened by 2 bases and J by 5 bases, with 2 bases between the two germline ends. The CDR3 sequence is 11 residues long.

This clone was observed once. CDR3: CASSFGPVRETQYF. CDR3 DNA sequence: TGTGCCAGCAGCTTCGGACCGGTACGAGAGACCCAGTACTTC. The chain has TRBV7-6 and TRBJ2-5; D not certain. Trimming shortened V by 3 bases and J by 4 bases, and 12 bases separated the two germline ends. The CDR3 contains 14 residues. The germline V gene has CDR1 SGHVS and CDR2 FNYEAQ.

This clone was seen just once. The chain combines TRBV19 with TRBJ2-7, with D possibly matching TRBD2 (5 bases). CDR1 and CDR2 (germline): LNHDA, SQIVND (reference sequence). CDR3 length: 12 residues. V was pared by 11 bases and J by 5 bases, with 16 bases between. CDR3 region: CAVTRRGHEQYF. DNA for the CDR3: TGTGCCGTCACACGACGCGGGCACGAGCAGTACTTC.

The chain carries TRBV5-6 and TRBJ1-2; a weak D match, TRBD1 (5 bases). The CDR3 loop spans 15 amino acids. Germline values: CDR1 SGHDT, CDR2 YYEEEE. V shed 0 bases and J shed 4 bases, with 13 bases lying between them. This CDR3 reads CASSLEGPRGYGYTF. For the CDR3, the DNA is TGTGCCAGCAGCTTGGAGGGACCTCGCGGCTATGGCTACACCTTC.